This passage covers 21 T cell receptor beta chains from one sample sequenced in a study of cytomegalovirus exposure and HLA in healthy donors (dated by TCRdb to the late 2010s). The library came from the immunoSEQ multiplex PCR assay. For the multiplex PCR, a mixture combining 60 forward primers for TCR Vbeta segments and 13 reverse primers for TCR Jbeta segments was used. TCRdb took over this immuneACCESS table, retaining in-frame rearrangements with V and J assigned. Such tables are incomplete; in checked studies, under half of the missing clones stem from an unresolved V gene, and the remainder is unexplained. This sample is represented by around 90,000 clones; 64% of them were singletons. Around 2% of the sample belongs to the ten largest clones. The sequenced sample was PBMCs. Source of these receptors: a human donor in good health.

This chain connects TRBV4-2 to TRBJ2-2; TRBD2 aligns across 9 bases. In germline, CDR1 is LGHNA, CDR2 YNFKEQ. Germline trimming cut 6 bases from V and 5 bases from J; bases unmatched to any gene: 4. This CDR3 contains 14 residues. Written as DNA, the CDR3 is TGTGCCAGCAGGGAGCGGGGGGAGACCGGGGAGCTGTTTTTT. It translates to CASRERGETGELFF.

The chain carries TRBV9 and TRBJ2-5; the D is unclear. Between the trimmed V and J ends, which lost 4 bases and 2 bases, there was a span of 15 bases. The CDR3 consists of 15 residues. Germline values: CDR1 SGDLS, CDR2 YYNGEE. The CDR3 DNA reads TGTGCCAGCAGCCCAAGAGCAAACCATCAAGAGACCCAGTACTTC. Its translation is CASSPRANHQETQYF. Complete variable domain (other parts from reference TRBV9 and TRBJ2-5): DSGVTQTPKHLITATGQRVTLRCSPRSGDLSVYWYQQSLDQGLQFLIQYYNGEERAKGNILERFSAQQFPDLHSELNLSSLELGDSALYFCASSPRANHQETQYFGPGTRLLVL.

The genes are TRBV7-2 and TRBJ2-7; 9 bases fit TRBD2. The CDR3 totals 14 residues. CDR1 and CDR2 from the germline V gene are SGHTA and FQGNSA. Trimming at V came to 2 bases and at J to 4 bases, leaving 3 bases not matched to a gene. Written as DNA, the CDR3 is TGTGCCAGCAGCTTATATAGCGGGGGATACGAGCAGTACTTC. Translated: CASSLYSGGYEQYF.

This chain connects TRBV5-1 to TRBJ2-1; tentatively, D is TRBD2 (6 bases). The V end lost 0 bases, the J end lost 6 bases, and 7 bases lay between the germline ends. The CDR3 is made up of 13 amino acids. The germline V gene encodes CDR1 SGHRS and CDR2 YFSETQ. The CDR3 DNA is TGCGCCAGCAGCTTGGGCGGGGCCAATGAGCAGTTCTTC. Translating gives CASSLGGANEQFF.

The chain recombines TRBV15 with TRBJ1-4; tentatively, D is TRBD1 (5 bases). From germline, CDR1 is LNHNV and CDR2 YYDKDF (reference sequence). Trimming took off 8 bases at V and 4 bases at J, with 23 bases between the two ends. The CDR3 is 17 residues long. The CDR3 coding sequence is TGTGCCACCGCACCCCGGGGGGGGAATACCCTTAATGAAAAACTGTTTTTT. It is translated as CATAPRGGNTLNEKLFF.

This chain joins TRBV5-8 and TRBJ2-5, with D possibly being TRBD1 (6 bases). V was shortened by 2 bases and J by 4 bases, with 15 bases between the two germline ends. The germline CDR1 and CDR2 sequences are SGHTS and YDEGEE. The CDR3 is 15 residues long. The CDR3 DNA is TGTGCCAGCAGCTTTATTGCAGGGGTTGGAGAGACCCAGTACTTC. It encodes CASSFIAGVGETQYF.

The rearrangement links TRBV11-2 to TRBJ1-4; unclear D gene. The V gene's germline CDR1 is SGHAT and CDR2 FQNNGV. The CDR3 is 15 amino acids. Trimming shortened V by 0 bases and J by 7 bases, and 12 bases separated the two germline ends. The CDR3 region has the DNA TGTGCCAGCAGCTTAGATCCGGGAGCGAGTGAAAAACTGTTTTTT. Translation: CASSLDPGASEKLFF.

This clone was detected once. CDR3 region: CASRHPDSYEQYF. The CDR3 nucleotides are TGTGCCAGCAGGCATCCGGACTCCTACGAGCAGTACTTC. The chain employs TRBV27 and TRBJ2-5; D not resolved. The J call may be incorrect, as the DNA end agrees better with TRBJ2-7. Per germline, CDR1 MNHEY and CDR2 SMNVEV (reference sequence). The CDR3 has 13 residues.

This clone came up a few times. The chain recombines TRBV5-6 with TRBJ2-5; the D is unclear. Trimming shortened V by 1 base and J by 5 bases, and 6 bases separated the two germline ends. The germline gives CDR1 SGHDT, CDR2 YYEEEE. CDR3 size: 12 residues. The CDR3 here is CASSLNMETQYF. In DNA form, the CDR3 reads TGTGCCAGCAGCTTGAATATGGAGACCCAGTACTTC. Based on the CDR3 plus reference TRBV5-6 and TRBJ2-5, the full variable domain is DAGVTQSPTHLIKTRGQQVTLRCSPKSGHDTVSWYQQALGQGPQFIFQYYEEEERQRGNFPDRFSGHQFPNYSSELNVNALLLGDSALYLCASSLNMETQYFGPGTRLLVL.

The chain couples TRBV11-3 to TRBJ2-1, with no clear D. Germline V lookup: CDR1 SGHNT, CDR2 YENEEA. This CDR3 contains 16 residues. Trimming removed 5 bases from V and 0 bases from J, with 14 bases in between. The CDR3 loop is CASSPRLTSSYNEQFF. The CDR3 bases are TGTGCCAGCAGCCCCCGACTGACGAGCTCCTACAATGAGCAGTTCTTC.

The chain recombines TRBV6-5 with TRBJ2-2; a possible D gene is TRBD2 (5 bases). V lost 5 bases to trimming and J lost 0 bases, with 10 bases between them. Germline-derived CDR1 and CDR2 are MNHEY and SVGAGI. CDR3 length: 15 residues. CDR3 amino acids: CASSITGTNTGELFF. Written as DNA, the CDR3 is TGTGCCAGCAGTATAACCGGGACGAACACCGGGGAGCTGTTTTTT.

The gene calls are TRBV5-6 and TRBJ2-7; possible D gene TRBD2, 6 bases. This CDR3 contains 13 residues. Germline CDR1 reads SGHDT; CDR2 reads YYEEEE. Trimming pared 4 bases from V and 4 bases from J, leaving 12 bases between. CDR3 sequence reads: CASSLTSSYEQYF. The CDR3 DNA sequence: TGTGCCAGCAGCCTGACTAGTTCTTACGAGCAGTACTTC.

The chain carries TRBV9 and TRBJ2-3, with D possibly being TRBD1 (6 bases). The germline V gene encodes CDR1 SGDLS and CDR2 YYNGEE. The CDR3 is 15 residues long. Trimming pared 2 bases from V and 7 bases from J, leaving 17 bases between. The CDR3 bases are TGTGCCAGCAGCGTTAGGGACATTTGGGGTAATACGCAGTATTTT. Translated, it gives CASSVRDIWGNTQYF.

The genes are TRBV7-9 and TRBJ2-3; TRBD1 matches 9 bases. This CDR3 contains 13 residues. Germline V CDR1 and CDR2: SEHNR, FQNEAQ (reference sequence). Trimming took 7 bases from V and 10 from J; bases not matched to a gene: 9. CDR3 sequence (DNA): TGTGCCAGCACCTCTGACAGGGGGTCCGCGCAGTATTTT. Translation gives CASTSDRGSAQYF.

This clone occurred a few times. V gene TRBV30 combines with J gene TRBJ1-2, with D unclear. There are 13 residues in the CDR3. Per the germline V gene, CDR1 is GTSNPN and CDR2 is SVGIG (reference sequence). V dropped 0 bases and J dropped 2 bases, with 7 bases sitting between them. CDR3 coding DNA: TGTGCCTGGAGTGTTAGACAAAACTATGGCTACACCTTC. Its protein is CAWSVRQNYGYTF.

This clone was picked up one time. The chain has TRBV5-6 and TRBJ1-6, with 9 bases lining up with TRBD1. The CDR3 loop spans 17 amino acids. Germline-derived CDR1 and CDR2 are SGHDT and YYEEEE. Trimming cost V 0 bases and J 4 bases; bases outside gene matches: 5. CDR3 sequence (DNA): TGTGCCAGCAGCTTGGTACAGGGGGCGAGATATAATTCACCCCTCCACTTT. Translated: CASSLVQGARYNSPLHF. Based on the CDR3 plus reference TRBV5-6 and TRBJ1-6, the full variable domain is DAGVTQSPTHLIKTRGQQVTLRCSPKSGHDTVSWYQQALGQGPQFIFQYYEEEERQRGNFPDRFSGHQFPNYSSELNVNALLLGDSALYLCASSLVQGARYNSPLHFGNGTRLTVT.

The rearrangement joins TRBV7-3 to TRBJ2-1, with TRBD2 matching over 7 bases. Germline values: CDR1 SGHTA, CDR2 FQGTGA. V trimming: 3 bases; J trimming: 7 bases; junction bases outside the gene matches: 9. The CDR3 length is 15 residues. The CDR3 nucleotides are TGTGCCAGCAGCTTTACGGCGGGGGTTGGAAATGAGCAGTTCTTC. Residues: CASSFTAGVGNEQFF.

This clone has only a few counts. J is TRBJ1-6 and V is TRBV11-3; the D is unclear. CDR3 size: 14 residues. The ends were cut back, 1 base at V and 9 bases at J, with 10 bases in the middle. Germline assignment: CDR1 SGHNT and CDR2 YENEEA. CDR3 nucleotide sequence: TGTGCCAGCAGCTTAGTGCAACCCGGTTCACCCCTCCACTTT. Protein product: CASSLVQPGSPLHF.

This clone was counted a few times. This rearrangement joins TRBV7-9 to TRBJ1-3; D is unresolved. Germline V gives CDR1 SEHNR, CDR2 FQNEAQ (reference sequence). The CDR3 is 14 residues long. The V end lost 3 bases, the J end lost 2 bases, and 8 bases lay between the germline ends. The DNA of the CDR3 is TGTGCCAGCAGCTTCCGGGGTACTGGAAACACCATATATTTT. Its protein is CASSFRGTGNTIYF.

The chain has TRBV4-1 and TRBJ2-1; possibly TRBD1 for D (5 bases). The CDR3 totals 19 residues. Deletions cut 2 bases from V and 4 bases from J, with 24 bases between. Germline V gene sequence: CDR1 MGHRA, CDR2 YSYEKL. CDR3 bases: TGCGCCAGCAGCCAACCCACAGGTCTTCGGATCCCGGCGTACAATGAGCAGTTCTTC. Encoded protein: CASSQPTGLRIPAYNEQFF.

This rearrangement joins TRBV18 to TRBJ2-7; perhaps TRBD2 as D (5 bases). This CDR3 contains 16 residues. Germline V CDR1 and CDR2: KGHSH, LQKENI. V was trimmed by 3 bases and J by 3 bases, leaving 18 bases between them. The CDR3 loop is CASSPAIDIGVYEQYF. In DNA, the CDR3 is TGTGCCAGCTCACCCGCAATAGATATCGGGGTCTACGAGCAGTACTTC.